This T cell receptor beta chain was sequenced for a study of blood T cell repertoires in COVID-19. V was cut by 3 bases and J by 0 bases, with 12 bases left in between. From germline, CDR1 is MDHEN and CDR2 SYDVKM. The CDR3 is made up of 16 amino acids. This clone occurred a few times. TCRdb's copy holds only in-frame clones and misses some; the assay was immunoSEQ multiplex PCR. The repertoire includes about 55,000 clones, about 82% of them detected once, and roughly 24% sits in the top ten. The gene calls are TRBV28 and TRBJ1-3; possibly TRBD1 for D (6 bases). This clonotype was sampled from a woman of 80 years or more with acute or convalescent COVID-19. Sequenced material: peripheral blood. The CDR3 reads CASSFLLDSSGNTIYF. DNA of the CDR3: TGTGCCAGCAGTTTCTTGCTGGACAGCTCTGGAAACACCATATATTTT.